Here is one TCR beta chain with its context. The antigen remains unidentified. This record belongs to a study of human T cells and chemical hapten exposure. Study background: Patches that contained 0.01% DPC were applied to the upper back and read at 6 days.

Study results and limitations: Patch test score tracked positively with PT1 expanded TCR counts.

The study used a library that attached unique molecular identifiers to individual cDNA molecules. TCRdb passed the RACE reads through MiXCR, listing each CDR3 protein once. Of under 90,000 distinct CDR3 sequences in the sample, around 7.9% are singletons; the top ten hold nearly 3.5%. This sample's time point: patch test 2, 6 weeks after DPC sensitization. Noted treatment: therapeutic diphenylcyclopropenone sensitization with weekly scalp DPC. Samples of blood were obtained prior to the application of each patch test. The TCR comes from a woman aged 45-60 years with alopecia areata. Some clones in this sample may be carry-over from other donors' samples. The material sequenced was whole blood, taken in connection with sensitization to the hapten diphenylcyclopropenone (DPC).

CDR3 bases: TGCAGCGTCGAGACCGGGACTGGGGCCCAGCATTTT. Residues: CSVETGTGAQHF. The chain couples TRBV29-1 to TRBJ1-5; maybe TRBD1 (5 bases). CDR1 is SQVTM, CDR2 ANQGSEA, per germline. The CDR3 spans 12 residues. V was shortened by 6 bases and J by 11 bases, with 17 bases between the two germline ends.